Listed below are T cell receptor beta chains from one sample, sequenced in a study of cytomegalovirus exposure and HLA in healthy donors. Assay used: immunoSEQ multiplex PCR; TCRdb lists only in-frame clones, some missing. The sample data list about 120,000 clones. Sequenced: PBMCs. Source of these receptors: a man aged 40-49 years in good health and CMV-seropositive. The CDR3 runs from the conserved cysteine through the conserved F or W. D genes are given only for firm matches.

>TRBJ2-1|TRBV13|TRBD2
CASSPRASGRASNEQFF
TGTGCCAGCAGCCCACGGGCTAGCGGGAGGGCCTCCAATGAGCAGTTCTTC
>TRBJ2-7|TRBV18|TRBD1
CASSPWAGGFVEQYF
TGTGCCAGCTCACCATGGGCAGGGGGCTTCGTGGAGCAGTACTTC
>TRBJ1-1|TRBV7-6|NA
CASSLAGLMGTEAFF
TGTGCCAGCAGCTTAGCGGGCCTTATGGGCACTGAAGCTTTCTTT
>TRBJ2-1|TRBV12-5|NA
CASAPSGSSVNEQFF
TGTGCTAGTGCCCCCTCCGGGAGTTCGGTCAATGAGCAGTTCTTC
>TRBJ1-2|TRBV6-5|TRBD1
CASSSAPSTGICGYTF
TGTGCCAGCAGTTCCGCCCCCTCGACAGGGATCTGTGGCTACACCTTC
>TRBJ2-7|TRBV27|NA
CASRTPGNPTYEQYF
TGTGCCAGCAGGACTCCAGGGAATCCCACCTACGAGCAGTACTTC
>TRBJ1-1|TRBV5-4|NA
CASSLDRTENTEAFF
TGTGCCAGCAGCTTGGACCGGACAGAGAACACTGAAGCTTTCTTT
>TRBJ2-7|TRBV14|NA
CASSQGRRGANEQYF
TGTGCCAGCAGCCAAGGACGGCGCGGAGCCAACGAGCAGTACTTC
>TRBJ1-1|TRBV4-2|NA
CASSHQNTEAFF
TGTGCCAGCAGCCACCAGAACACTGAAGCTTTCTTT
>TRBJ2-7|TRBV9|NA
CASGEGHNSSYEQYF
TGTGCCAGCGGTGAGGGACACAACAGCTCCTACGAGCAGTACTTC
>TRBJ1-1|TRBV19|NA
CASSLRTFTEAFF
TGTGCCAGTAGTTTGCGGACATTTACCGAAGCTTTCTTT
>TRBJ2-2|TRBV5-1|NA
CASSLVPVDTGELFF
TGCGCCAGCAGCTTGGTTCCGGTGGACACCGGGGAGCTGTTTTTT
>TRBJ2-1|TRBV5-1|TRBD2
CASSLGLAGDEQFF
TGCGCCAGCAGCTTGGGGCTAGCGGGCGATGAGCAGTTCTTC
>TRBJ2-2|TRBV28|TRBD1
CASSFPRTGANTGELFF
TGTGCCAGCAGTTTTCCGAGGACAGGGGCGAACACCGGGGAGCTGTTTTTT
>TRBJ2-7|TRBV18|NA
CASSRDYLGTDEQYF
TGTGCCAGCTCACGAGACTATCTAGGAACCGACGAGCAGTACTTC
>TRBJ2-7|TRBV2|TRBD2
CASSEGREAYEQYF
TGTGCCAGCAGTGAGGGGAGGGAGGCCTACGAGCAGTACTTC
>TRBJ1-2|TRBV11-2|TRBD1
CASSFRTGAHYGYTF
TGTGCCAGCAGCTTCCGGACAGGGGCCCACTATGGCTACACCTTC
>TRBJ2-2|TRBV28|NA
CASRPQGGGNTGELFF
TGTGCCAGCAGACCTCAAGGCGGGGGCAACACCGGGGAGCTGTTTTTT
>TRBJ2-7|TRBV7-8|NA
CASSLATDYYEQYF
TGTGCCAGCAGCTTAGCCACTGACTACTACGAGCAGTACTTC
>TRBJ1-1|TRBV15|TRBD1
CATRQGGNTEAFF
TGTGCCACGAGACAGGGTGGAAACACTGAAGCTTTCTTT
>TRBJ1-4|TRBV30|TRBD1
CAWSALPGTGDNEKLFF
TGTGCCTGGAGTGCACTACCCGGGACAGGTGATAATGAAAAACTGTTTTTT
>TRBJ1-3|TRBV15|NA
CATSRYSDSSGNTIYF
TGTGCCACCAGCAGGTACTCGGACAGCTCTGGAAACACCATATATTTT
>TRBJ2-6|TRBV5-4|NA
CASQRSGANVLTF
TGTGCCAGCCAGCGCTCTGGGGCCAACGTCCTGACTTTC
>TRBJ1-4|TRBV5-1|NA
CASSLARVQGEKLFF
TGCGCCAGCAGCTTGGCCAGGGTCCAAGGAGAAAAACTGTTTTTT
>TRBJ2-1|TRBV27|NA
CASSLWGGAATYNEQFF
TGTGCCAGCAGTTTATGGGGGGGGGCTGCTACCTACAATGAGCAGTTCTTC
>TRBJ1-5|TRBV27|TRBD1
CASASGTGGNQPQHF
TGTGCCAGCGCTAGTGGGACAGGGGGCAATCAGCCCCAGCATTTT
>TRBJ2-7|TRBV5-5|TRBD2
CASSRGSLAEDPYEQYF
TGTGCCAGCAGCAGAGGATCCCTAGCGGAGGACCCCTACGAGCAGTACTTC
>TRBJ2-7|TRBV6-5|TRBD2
CASRTSGNHYEQYF
TGTGCCAGTAGGACTAGCGGGAACCACTACGAGCAGTACTTC
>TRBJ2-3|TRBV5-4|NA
CASSLARATDTQYF
TGTGCCAGCAGCTTGGCGCGGGCCACAGATACGCAGTATTTT
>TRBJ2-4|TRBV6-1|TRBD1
CASSVGGQGRIWNIQYF
TGTGCCAGCAGTGTAGGGGGACAGGGGAGAATATGGAACATTCAGTACTTC
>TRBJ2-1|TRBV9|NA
CASSFGGDRVSINEQFF
TGTGCCAGCAGCTTCGGGGGGGACAGAGTATCGATCAATGAGCAGTTCTTC
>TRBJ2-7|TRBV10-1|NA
CASSYTGTYEQYF
TGCGCCAGCAGTTATACAGGGACGTACGAGCAGTACTTC
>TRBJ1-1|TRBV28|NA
CASSIAGMVAEAFF
TGTGCCAGCAGTATCGCGGGCATGGTGGCTGAAGCTTTCTTT
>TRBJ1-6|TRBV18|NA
CASSPQGDNSPLHF
TGTGCCAGCTCACCACAGGGGGACAATTCACCCCTCCACTTT
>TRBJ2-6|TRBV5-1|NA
CASSLEGRAGANVLTF
TGCGCCAGCAGCTTGGAAGGGAGAGCTGGGGCCAACGTCCTGACTTTC
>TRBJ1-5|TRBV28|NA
CASTVGGASQPQHF
TGTGCCAGTACTGTCGGGGGGGCGAGTCAGCCCCAGCATTTT
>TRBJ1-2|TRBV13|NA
CASSPSGRGGYTF
TGTGCCAGTTCTCCGTCGGGGCGGGGTGGCTACACCTTC
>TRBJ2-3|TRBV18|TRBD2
CASSPSWTRGEDTQYF
TGTGCCAGCTCACCAAGCTGGACTAGGGGTGAAGATACGCAGTATTTT
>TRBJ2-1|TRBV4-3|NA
CASSPGGWREPYNEQFF
TGCGCCAGCAGCCCAGGCGGGTGGAGGGAGCCTTACAATGAGCAGTTCTTC
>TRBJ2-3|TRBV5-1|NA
CASSAWDMTDTQYF
TGCGCCAGCAGCGCCTGGGACATGACAGATACGCAGTATTTT
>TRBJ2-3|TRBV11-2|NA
CASSSRQTTDTQYF
TGTGCCAGCAGTTCTAGACAGACTACAGATACGCAGTATTTT
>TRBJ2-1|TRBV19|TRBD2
CASSIWGSASGRDEQFF
TGTGCCAGTAGTATTTGGGGGTCGGCTAGCGGGAGGGATGAGCAGTTCTTC
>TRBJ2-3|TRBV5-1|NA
CASSSDVSVGTDTQYF
TGCGCCAGCAGCTCAGATGTTTCTGTCGGCACAGATACGCAGTATTTT
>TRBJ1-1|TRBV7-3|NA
CASSLDGPGTEAFF
TGTGCCAGCAGCTTAGACGGCCCGGGCACTGAAGCTTTCTTT
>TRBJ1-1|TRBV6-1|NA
CASSEGQRNTEAFF
TGTGCCAGCAGTGAAGGACAGAGGAACACTGAAGCTTTCTTT
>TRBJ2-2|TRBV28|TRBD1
CASIGQGALSNTGELFF
TGTGCCAGCATTGGACAGGGGGCTCTCTCGAACACCGGGGAGCTGTTTTTT
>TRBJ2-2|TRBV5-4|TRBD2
CASSLGLALRTGELFF
TGTGCCAGCAGCTTGGGACTAGCTCTGCGCACCGGGGAGCTGTTTTTT
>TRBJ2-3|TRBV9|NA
CASSVAPLLSDTQYF
TGTGCCAGCAGCGTAGCTCCCCTTTTGTCGGATACGCAGTATTTT
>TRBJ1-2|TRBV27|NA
CASSFTFTGANYGYTF
TGTGCCAGCAGTTTTACCTTTACTGGAGCTAACTATGGCTACACCTTC
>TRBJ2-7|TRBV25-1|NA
CASSEWEYEQYF
TGTGCCAGCAGTGAATGGGAGTACGAGCAGTACTTC
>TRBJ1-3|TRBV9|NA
CASSVSPGSGNTIYF
TGTGCCAGCAGCGTATCCCCCGGGTCTGGAAACACCATATATTTT
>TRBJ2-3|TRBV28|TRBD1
CASSSTGTGYTDTQYF
TGTGCCAGCAGTTCCACCGGGACAGGCTACACAGATACGCAGTATTTT
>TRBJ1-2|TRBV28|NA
CASSSGTRKGYTF
TGTGCCAGCAGCAGCGGGACAAGGAAGGGCTACACCTTC